Below, 3 T cell receptor beta chains from the same sample are listed, as sequenced in a study of shared clonotypes between healthy human individuals. TCRdb's copy holds only in-frame clones and misses some; the assay was immunoSEQ multiplex PCR. This table has roughly 2.4 million clones, about 94% appearing once. Sequences were obtained from naive CD4+ T cells sorted from blood. The sample's subset: CD45RA+ positively selected. Receptor source: a man aged 18-30 years in good health.

The chain joins TRBV18 to TRBJ1-6; D is ambiguous. The CDR3 has 14 amino acids. Germline-derived CDR1 and CDR2 are KGHSH and LQKENI. Trimming took off 3 bases at V and 8 bases at J, with 11 bases between the two ends. The CDR3: CASSPSSLYSPLHF. The CDR3, as DNA: TGTGCCAGCTCACCGAGCAGTCTTTATTCACCCCTCCACTTT.

This chain connects TRBV5-1 to TRBJ1-4; D remains ambiguous. V dropped 3 bases and J dropped 12 bases, with 15 bases sitting between them. The CDR3 is 13 residues long. Germline-derived CDR1 and CDR2 are SGHRS and YFSETQ. The CDR3 nucleotides are TGCGCCAGCAGCTCTACCTCCTCCGAGGAACTGTTTTTT. It codes for CASSSTSSEELFF. Variable domain in full (rest from reference TRBV5-1 and TRBJ1-4): KAGVTQTPRYLIKTRGQQVTLSCSPISGHRSVSWYQQTPGQGLQFLFEYFSETQRNKGNFPGRFSGRQFSNSRSEMNVSTLELGDSALYLCASSSTSSEELFFGSGTQLSVL.

As regards this clone: The sample has other DNA sequences that encode this CDR3 too. The chain joins TRBV5-1 to TRBJ2-7, with 7 bases matching TRBD2. V lost 0 bases, J lost 0 bases, and 3 bases stayed unmatched. The CDR3 totals 15 residues. Germline CDR1 is SGHRS and CDR2 is YFSETQ. The CDR3 here is CASSLEAGTSYEQYF. Written as DNA, the CDR3 is TGCGCCAGCAGCTTGGAAGCGGGAACCTCCTACGAGCAGTACTTC.